The next 3 T cell receptor beta chains were all read from a single sample in a study of Ad26.COV2.S vaccination and SARS-CoV-2 variants. Treatment here: about 20 received Ad26.COV2.S at low or high dose, single or two shots; 5 received placebo; per-sample allocation not given. Material that was analyzed had been drawn on day 63 after the first vaccine or placebo injection. Profiled with immunoSEQ multiplex PCR; TCRdb holds only in-frame clones, not every one. This sample yields some 320,000 clones, of which 70% to 90% are seen a single time; approximately 2% belongs to the top ten. Source: peripheral blood, taken in a trial of Ad26.COV2.S vaccine versus placebo. All receptors come from a person aged 18 to 65 who received the Ad26.COV2.S COVID-19 vaccine or a placebo.

V and J are TRBV7-9 and TRBJ2-7, with D hard to call. There are 14 residues in the CDR3. CDR1 is SEHNR, CDR2 FQNEAQ, per germline (reference sequence). The V gene lost 2 bases and the J gene lost 6 bases, with 14 bases spanning the gap. The CDR3 DNA reads TGTGCCAGCAGCTTACACTCCTCTCCCTCCGAGCAGTACTTC. Its translation: CASSLHSSPSEQYF.

V and J are TRBV12-5 and TRBJ2-5; the D gene is possibly TRBD1 (6 bases). The length of the CDR3 is 15 residues. V gave up 5 bases and J gave up 1 base, with 14 bases separating them. CDR1 LGHNT and CDR2 FRNRAP come from the germline V gene. The CDR3 DNA follows: TGTGCTAGTGGTCAAGGACAGTCTAGCCAAGAGACCCAGTACTTC. Its protein is CASGQGQSSQETQYF.

This rearrangement joins TRBV7-9 to TRBJ2-3; weak D call: TRBD1 (5 bases). The V and J ends lost 6 bases and 0 bases respectively, with 10 bases between them. The CDR3 is made up of 14 amino acids. Germline V gene lookup returns CDR1 SEHNR and CDR2 FQNEAQ (reference sequence). This CDR3 reads CASSLSGSTDTQYF. In nucleotides, the CDR3 is TGTGCCAGCAGTCTATCAGGGAGCACAGATACGCAGTATTTT.